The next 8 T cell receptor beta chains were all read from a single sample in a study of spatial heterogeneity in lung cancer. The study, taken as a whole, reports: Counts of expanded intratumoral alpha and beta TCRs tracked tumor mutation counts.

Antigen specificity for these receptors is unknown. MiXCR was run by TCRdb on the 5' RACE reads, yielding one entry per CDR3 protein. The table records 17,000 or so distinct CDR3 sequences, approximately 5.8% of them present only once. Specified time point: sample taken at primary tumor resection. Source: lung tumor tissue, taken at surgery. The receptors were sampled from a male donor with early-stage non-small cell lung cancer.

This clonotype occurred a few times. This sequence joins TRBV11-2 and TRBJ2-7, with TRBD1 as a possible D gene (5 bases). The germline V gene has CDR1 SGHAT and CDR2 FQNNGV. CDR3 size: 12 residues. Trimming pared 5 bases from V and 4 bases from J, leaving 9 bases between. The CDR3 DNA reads TGTGCCAGCAGCCCTCGACAGTACGAGCAGTACTTC. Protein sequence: CASSPRQYEQYF.

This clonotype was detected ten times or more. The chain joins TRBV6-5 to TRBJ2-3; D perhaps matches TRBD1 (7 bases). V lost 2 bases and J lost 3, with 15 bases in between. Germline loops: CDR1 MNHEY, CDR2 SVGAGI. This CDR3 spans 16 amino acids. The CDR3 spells CASSYGGGLVTDTQYF. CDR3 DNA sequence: TGTGCCAGCAGTTACGGAGGGGGCCTGGTGACAGATACGCAGTATTTT.

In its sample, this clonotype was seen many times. The CDR3, as DNA: TGTGCCAGCAGTTGGGAGCGGGGGGGCCTAACAGATACGCAGTATTTT. Translated, it gives CASSWERGGLTDTQYF. The chain couples TRBV27 to TRBJ2-3; 10 bases line up with TRBD2. The length of the CDR3 is 16 residues. The V gene's germline CDR1 is MNHEY and CDR2 SMNVEV (reference sequence). V was pared by 4 bases and J by 3 bases, with 7 bases of the junction left unmatched.

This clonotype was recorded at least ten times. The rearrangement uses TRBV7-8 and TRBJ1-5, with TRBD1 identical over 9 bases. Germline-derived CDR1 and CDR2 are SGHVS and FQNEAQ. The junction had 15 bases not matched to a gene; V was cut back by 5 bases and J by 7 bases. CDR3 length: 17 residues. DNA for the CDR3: TGTGCCAGCAGCGGCCGGGACAGGGTCAAATTTCACCAGCCCCAGCATTTT. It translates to CASSGRDRVKFHQPQHF.

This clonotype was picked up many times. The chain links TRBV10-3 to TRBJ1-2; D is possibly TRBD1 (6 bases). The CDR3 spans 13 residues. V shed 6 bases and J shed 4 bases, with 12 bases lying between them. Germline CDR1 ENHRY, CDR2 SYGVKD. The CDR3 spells CAISEGHRYGYTF. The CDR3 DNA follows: TGTGCCATCAGCGAGGGACACCGCTATGGCTACACCTTC.

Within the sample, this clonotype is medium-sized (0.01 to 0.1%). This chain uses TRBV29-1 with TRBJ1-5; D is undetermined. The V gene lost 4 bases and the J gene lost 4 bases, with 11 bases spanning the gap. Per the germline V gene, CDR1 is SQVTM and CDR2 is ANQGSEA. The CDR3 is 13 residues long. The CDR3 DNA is TGCAGCGTTGTCCTGGGGATTAATCAGCCCCAGCATTTT. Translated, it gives CSVVLGINQPQHF.

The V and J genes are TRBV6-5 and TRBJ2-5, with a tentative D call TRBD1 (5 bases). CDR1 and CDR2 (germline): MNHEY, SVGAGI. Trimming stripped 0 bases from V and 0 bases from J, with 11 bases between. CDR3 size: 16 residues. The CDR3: CASSYSSYRYQETQYF. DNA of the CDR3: TGTGCCAGCAGTTACTCGTCGTACAGGTACCAAGAGACCCAGTACTTC.

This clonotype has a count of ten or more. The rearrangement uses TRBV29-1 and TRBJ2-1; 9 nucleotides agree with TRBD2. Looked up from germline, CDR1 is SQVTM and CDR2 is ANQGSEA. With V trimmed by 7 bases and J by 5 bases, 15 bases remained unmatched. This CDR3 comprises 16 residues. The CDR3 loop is CSARRLAGSSNNEQFF. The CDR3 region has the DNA TGCAGCGCCAGAAGGCTAGCGGGATCTAGTAACAATGAGCAGTTCTTC.